The clone carrying this T cell receptor beta chain occurred once. Data came from immunoSEQ multiplex PCR; TCRdb stores just in-frame clones and leaves some out. Of 7,000 to 9,500 clones in the sample, roughly 79% were seen once. This entry is derived from a study of T cell repertoires in ileal Crohn's disease. Unmatched junction bases numbered 10, after V lost 0 bases and J lost 10 bases. The CDR3 consists of 16 residues. The V gene's germline CDR1 is LGHNT and CDR2 FRNRAP. The TCR comes from an adult with Crohn's disease. The chain carries TRBV12-5 and TRBJ2-1, with 9 bases matching TRBD1. Sequenced sample: ileal tissue. The DNA for the CDR3 is TGTGCTAGTGGTTTGGTAACAGGACAGGGGAGTGGAGAGCAGTTCTTC. Its protein product is CASGLVTGQGSGEQFF. The whole variable domain, filled in from reference TRBV12-5 and TRBJ2-1, reads DARVTQTPRHKVTEMGQEVTMRCQPILGHNTVFWYRQTMMQGLELLAYFRNRAPLDDSGMPKDRFSAEMPDATLATLKIQPSEPRDSAVYFCASGLVTGQGSGEQFFGPGTRLTVL.